This T cell receptor beta chain was obtained from a study of tumor-infiltrating lymphocytes in primary liver carcinoma (dated by TCRdb to 2017 to 2019). Concerning the study at large: Hepatocellular carcinoma (four) or combined HCC and intrahepatic cholangiocarcinoma (one) was present in the five patients, who were three men and two women aged 30 to 69 years. The tumors of the five patients were staged as T1-T3 N0M0, with maximum diameters ranging from roughly 4 to 10 cm. Each sample produced roughly 3.65 to 7.5 million productive TCRbeta reads, and read depth showed no significant difference between tissue types. The study combined TCRbeta repertoire sequencing, expression microarrays and whole-exome sequencing across five regions of each liver tumor, with adjacent normal tissue and blood. A total of approximately 35 specimens from 5 patients, comprising some 25 tumor regions, 5 adjacent noncancerous liver tissues and 5 peripheral blood samples, were covered by TCRbeta repertoire sequencing. High reproducibility was observed for the technical replicate repertoires, with mean shared-clone rates approximately 0.9 and correlation coefficients above 0.95.

Using a constant-region primer and ProtoScript II reverse transcriptase, TCRbeta-specific cDNA was reverse-transcribed from roughly 500 ng total RNA. The TCRbeta libraries were prepared through three rounds of nested multiplex PCR following a slightly modified ARM-PCR procedure. The first two PCR rounds used multiplex TRBV1-TRBV30 forward primers with a Cbeta reverse primer, each for about 10 cycles. Sample barcodes and Illumina adapters were attached in a final 25-cycle PCR using Deep VentR polymerase. Amplicons of 200-500 bp were gel-purified with a QIAquick gel extraction kit before sequencing. An Illumina HiSeq 2500 was used to sequence the TCRbeta amplicons with 250-bp paired-end reads. In the paper's pipeline: To recover full CDR3 sequences, reads were quality-trimmed using Trimmomatic v0.33 and paired reads were then merged using FLASH v1.2.11. V, D and J germline segments were assigned to the rearranged TCRbeta sequences by MiGEC v1.2.1b. Clonotype statistics and Shannon-Wiener diversity indices were computed with VDJtools v1.0.0. Except for diversity analysis, only each sample's 250 most abundant clonotypes were used in subsequent analyses to reduce sampling bias. Clones were called with MiXCR by TCRdb after fastp trimmed the public reads at Q25, and only in-frame beta chains were retained. Rows are combined by CDR3 protein, so each entry shows the most common genes and DNA. These V and J calls originate from TCRdb's pipeline instead of the authors' own analysis. Across this sample there are about 100,000 distinct CDR3 sequences, with about 73% seen only once. The ten largest clones capture around 26% of the sample.

Including cysteine and phenylalanine, the CDR3 has 14 amino acids. Only CDR3 DNA is held: 42 bases, read in frame from base 1. CDR1 is given as WNHNN and CDR2 as SYGVQD, both from the germline V gene (reference sequence). Of note for this clonotype: What antigen it recognizes has not been identified. Its ends do not fully match the called genes, so a read error is possible.

Paper-wide results and their limitations: Bulk unsorted samples precluded comparing CD4+ and CD8+ T cell repertoires. Repertoire overlap was found to be higher between tumor regions (mean roughly 35%) than between tumor-adjacent (roughly 17%) or tumor-blood (roughly 15%) pairs, consistent with antigen-driven expansion. The top 250 clones made up a significantly larger repertoire fraction in tumors than in blood (p = 0.039). The study included only a handful of patients, and the authors note findings should be validated in a larger study. Because only the TCR beta chain was sequenced and unpaired alpha chains were not captured, true repertoire diversity is likely underestimated.

Without any cell sorting, total RNA and DNA were co-extracted from about 21-30 mg of bulk tissue using the AllPrep DNA/RNA mini kit. Between late 2015 and March 2016, a handful of patients in China with histopathologically diagnosed primary liver carcinoma had surgical resection. Patients had chronic HBV infection and were treatment-naive at sampling. Pieces of fresh tumor and adjacent tissue were cut in half, with one half kept in RNAlater at -80 degrees C and the other half sent for histology. The sequence joins TRBV10-1 to TRBJ2-7, with 10 central nucleotides matching TRBD1. Specimen: tumor-adjacent normal liver tissue. The receptor was isolated from a man aged 40-49 years with primary liver carcinoma and hepatitis B virus infection. The sequenced DNA: TGCGACAGCGATGCCGGGACAGGGGATAGCGAGCAGTACTTC. It encodes CDSDAGTGDSEQYF.